This T cell receptor beta chain stems from a study of cytomegalovirus exposure and HLA in healthy donors (dated by TCRdb to 2015 to 2018). The study in broad terms: An earlier analysis of some 600 of the donors reported over 250 Gb of sequence data and 117 million unique TCR beta sequences obtained from roughly 180 million T cells. Rather than using new phenotypic data, the later analysis identified candidate immune exposures from TCR beta sequences and from how often those sequences occurred across donors. HLA typing covered class I and class II loci at four-digit resolution. Donor age, sex, ethnicity and CMV serostatus were compiled alongside the repertoire data. An earlier analysis of 587 of the donors applied high-throughput TCR beta sequencing to assess whether each TCR beta V gene segment acted as functional or pseudogenic. The study combined high-throughput TCR immunosequencing, statistical association of individual TCRs with disease status, and machine learning to predict cytomegalovirus infection status. Roughly 5 DR-DQ haplotypes were handled as single units for association and clustering, since linkage in the cohort was strong. All discovery cohort repertoires had been generated using a single sequencing platform. A later analysis re-examined previously published TCR beta repertoires from several hundred donors and added high-resolution HLA genotyping to investigate patterns of TCR occurrence. Among the roughly 430 genotyped donors, around 79% belonged to the genetic ancestry cluster associated with self-reported Caucasian donors. The number of donors typed differed by locus, with about 629-640 for A, B, C, DRB1 and DQB1, 522 for DQA1, 606 for DPA1, and under 490 for DPB1. A separate validation cohort of roughly 130 different subjects was used in addition to the approximately 610-subject first cohort. The study aimed to test whether signatures of past pathogen exposure could be identified by cataloging public T cell receptors. Across around 400 genotyped donors of the cohort, an average of roughly 250,000 unique TCR beta nucleotide sequences per donor were sequenced, and roughly 18% of those sequences were non-productive. The study used immunosequencing to profile the T cell repertoires of 670 or so subjects and linked those repertoires to cytomegalovirus serostatus. Around 300 gigabases of sequencing data and approximately 93 million unique TCR sequences were included in an early release covering several hundred HLA-typed donors. In a later genetic analysis, genome-wide SNP genotypes for about 65% of the 666 donors were used, and that subset was treated as a discovery cohort. Findings and caveats that apply to the study as a whole: In vitro tests confirmed that three of the cytomegalovirus-associated TCR beta chains recognize cytomegalovirus antigens. A later analysis found that TCR association rates varied across HLA loci, with DRB1 alleles showing the most associated TCRs and HLA-C alleles the fewest. In an earlier analysis of more than 500 of the donors, most TCR beta V segments appeared in productive rearrangements about 90% or about 30% of the time, broadly matching IMGT annotations. Because counts were too low, roughly 16 rarely observed V segments, including chromosome 9 orphons, were excluded from the earlier analysis of some 540 of the donors. Compared with equally common non-associated chains, HLA-associated TCR beta chains in a later analysis were more clonally expanded and had lower generation probabilities. While some public TCRs were present in many individuals, most TCR sequences turned up only very rarely across donors. In a later analysis, several top co-occurrence clusters were reported to appear linked to parvovirus B19, influenza, CMV and Epstein-Barr virus. A later analysis associated roughly 17,000 TCR beta sequences with specific HLA alleles at a false discovery rate of 0.05. The sequencing pipeline was judged likely to have produced a cluster of highly shared sequence variants as a technical artifact. A further reported finding was that TCR beta sequences accurately predicted the HLA-A and HLA-B alleles for most subjects in the first cohort. Correlated functional status among segregating V segments might reflect linkage disequilibrium, but an unknown experimental factor could not be ruled out. The authors suggested that the approach could potentially be extended to other disease states and immunological phenotypes. In a later genetic analysis, a missense DCLRE1C variant was associated with V-gene and J-gene trimming of TCR beta chains, and the association was replicated in an independent cohort. For the cohort, immune exposure information was limited to CMV serostatus. Because HLA typing was unavailable for some donors at each locus, only the typed subset was used in association tests. This cohort had only TCR beta chains sequenced, and the lack of alpha or paired-chain data limited which features could be detected. Some IMGT-functional V segments, including TRBV6-2 and TRBV6-3, could not be told apart with the 87-base-pair reads, so those segments were excluded. Roughly uniform sequencing depth across donors was assumed in presence/absence analyses, although this assumption may not hold. In the study, 150 to 200 TCR beta chains were listed as associated with cytomegalovirus. A later analysis found that most CMV-associated TCR beta chains appeared HLA-restricted, with HLA associations seemingly driven largely by CMV exposure. In both the original and validation cohorts, the classifier was reported to diagnose cytomegalovirus status with high specificity and sensitivity. According to a later genetic analysis, donors in an Asian-associated ancestry cluster had fewer N-insertions in productive TCRs than the approximately 710-donor mean. Strong co-occurrence of HLA alleles, especially DR and DQ, made assigning TCR associations to individual alleles difficult.

The CDR3 goes from the cysteine to the phenylalanine over 15 residues. CDR3 DNA is the only sequence kept; it has 45 bases, read in frame from the first base. According to the germline V gene, CDR1 reads MGHDK and CDR2 reads SYGVNS. V is cut by 6 bases and J by 1 base, and the space between the germline ends is 16 bases. Comment on this clone: The antigen it recognizes is unknown. Per-base qualities were not stored, and no clone one base away is much larger.

The cohort was made up of several hundred healthy bone marrow donors. At the time of sampling, all cohort members were nominally healthy, though unrecorded immune exposures were likely present. The donor tested CMV seronegative, placing the donor among the 350 or so seronegative members of the cohort. Every donor gave a peripheral blood sample, and the peripheral blood mononuclear cells from that sample were used for TCR beta sequencing. The Qiagen DNeasy Blood Extraction Kit was used to extract genomic DNA from the blood cell samples. Receptor amplification or capture employed the immunoSEQ multiplex PCR assay. For the multiplex PCR, a mixture combining 60 forward primers for TCR Vbeta segments and 13 reverse primers for TCR Jbeta segments was used. The CDR3 region of rearranged TCR beta genes was amplified from genomic DNA with a multiplex PCR assay. The Illumina HiSeq System was used to sequence the amplified TCR beta libraries as 87-base-pair reads. The original methods were these. A later analysis tallied 75 million to 95 million unique TCR beta chains across the 666 repertoires, and 10 million to 11 million of those chains were shared by two or more donors. To remove PCR and sequencing errors, raw reads were error-corrected and collapsed into unique sequences using a nearest-neighbor algorithm that merged closely related sequences. V, D and J gene segments were assigned by aligning CDR3 sequences to IMGT reference sequences. For a sequence to be retained, a match of at least six nucleotides to both a V gene segment and a J gene segment was required. A rearrangement was called productive if the CDR3 had no stop codons and remained in frame with V and J, and every other rearrangement was called non-productive. Following IMGT convention, CDR3 was defined as the stretch from the second conserved V-encoded cysteine to the conserved J-encoded phenylalanine. The earlier analysis of about 500 of the donors excluded sequences that lacked an unambiguous match to a single V gene segment. In an earlier analysis of about 590 of the donors, a V segment was called functional when productive rearrangements were above 56.7%, and segregating when the standard deviation between donors exceeded 5%. A statistical classification framework was built to diagnose cytomegalovirus status from the catalog of TCR beta chain sequences. In a later analysis, TCR nucleotide sequences were compared against IMGT/GENE-DB human TR gene sequences so that V and J genes could be assigned. The TCRdist pipeline was used in a later analysis to assign CDR3 sequences and most-parsimonious VDJ recombination scenarios. In a later analysis, every TCR beta chain was defined by the combination of its CDR3 amino acid sequence and its V-gene family, and reads without a unique V-gene family were dropped. To address suspected cross-contamination and a sequencing artifact, a later analysis removed a few hundred highly shared, low-generation-probability nucleotide sequences. In a later analysis, a clonal expansion index for each public chain was calculated from normalized within-repertoire ranks of inferred template counts. A later analysis computed generation probabilities with a VDJ recombination model fitted to out-of-frame rearrangements, and checked the results against IGoR. A later analysis scored TCR-TCR, TCR-HLA and TCR-CMV co-occurrence with hypergeometric tests, applying a repertoire-size bias correction to TCR pairs. False discovery rates were estimated in a later analysis by permuting HLA or CMV assignments 20 times. In a later analysis, co-occurring TCRs were grouped using DBSCAN, with TCRdist sequence similarity added in when clustering inside HLA-allele-positive subsets. Repertoires with fewer than 30,000 or more than 120,000 public chains, plus five repertoires with anomalous nucleotide sharing, were excluded from co-occurrence clustering. TCRdb took over this immuneACCESS table, retaining in-frame rearrangements with V and J assigned. Such tables are incomplete; in checked studies, under half of the missing clones stem from an unresolved V gene, and the remainder is unexplained. The V and J calls and clone size come from that table; D and trimming were worked out from the DNA. Counted in this sample were about 110,000 clones; around 81% of them appeared once. Less than 2.5% of the sample is taken by the ten largest.

The chain is encoded by TRBV25-1 joined to TRBJ2-7, and perhaps TRBD2 as D gene, on 5 matching bases. Sequenced sample: PBMCs. The clonotype comes from a young woman in good health and CMV-seronegative. The CDR3 corresponds to CASSPTSRISYEQYF. DNA sequence: TGTGCCAGCAGCCCCACTAGTAGGATATCCTACGAGCAGTACTTC.